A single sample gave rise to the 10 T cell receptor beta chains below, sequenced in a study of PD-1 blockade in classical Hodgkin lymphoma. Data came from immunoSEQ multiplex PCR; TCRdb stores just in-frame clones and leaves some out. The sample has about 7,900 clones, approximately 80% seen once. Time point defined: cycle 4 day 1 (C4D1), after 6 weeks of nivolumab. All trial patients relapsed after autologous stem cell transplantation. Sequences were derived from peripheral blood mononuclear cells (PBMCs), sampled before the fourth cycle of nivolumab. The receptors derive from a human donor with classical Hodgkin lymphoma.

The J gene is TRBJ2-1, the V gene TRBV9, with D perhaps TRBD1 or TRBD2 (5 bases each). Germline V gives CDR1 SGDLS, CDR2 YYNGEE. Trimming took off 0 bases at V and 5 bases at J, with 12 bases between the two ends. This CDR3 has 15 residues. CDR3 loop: CASSVGVGEHNEQFF. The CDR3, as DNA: TGTGCCAGCAGCGTAGGGGTGGGGGAACACAATGAGCAGTTCTTC.

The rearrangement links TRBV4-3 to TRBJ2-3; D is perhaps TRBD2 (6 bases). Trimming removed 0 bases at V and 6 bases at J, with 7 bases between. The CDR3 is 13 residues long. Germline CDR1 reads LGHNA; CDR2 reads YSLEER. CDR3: CASSQDLADTQYF. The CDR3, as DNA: TGCGCCAGCAGCCAAGACCTAGCGGATACGCAGTATTTT.

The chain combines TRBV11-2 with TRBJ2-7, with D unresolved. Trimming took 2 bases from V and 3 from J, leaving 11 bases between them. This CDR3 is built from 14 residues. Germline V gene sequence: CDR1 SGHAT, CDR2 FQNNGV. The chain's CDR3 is CASSLSFRDYEQYF. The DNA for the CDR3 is TGTGCCAGCAGCTTAAGTTTCAGAGACTACGAGCAGTACTTC.

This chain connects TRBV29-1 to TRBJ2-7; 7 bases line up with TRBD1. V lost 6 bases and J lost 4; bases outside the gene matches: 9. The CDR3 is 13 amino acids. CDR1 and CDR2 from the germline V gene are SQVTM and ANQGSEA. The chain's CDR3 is CSVTRQGVYEQYF. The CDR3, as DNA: TGCAGCGTGACGAGACAGGGTGTTTACGAGCAGTACTTC.

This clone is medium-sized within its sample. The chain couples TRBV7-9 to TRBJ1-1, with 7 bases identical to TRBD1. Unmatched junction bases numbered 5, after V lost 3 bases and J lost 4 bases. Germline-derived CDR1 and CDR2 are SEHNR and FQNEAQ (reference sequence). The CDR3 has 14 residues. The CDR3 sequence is CASSFGTAFTEAFF. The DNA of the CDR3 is TGTGCCAGCAGCTTTGGGACAGCCTTCACTGAAGCTTTCTTT.

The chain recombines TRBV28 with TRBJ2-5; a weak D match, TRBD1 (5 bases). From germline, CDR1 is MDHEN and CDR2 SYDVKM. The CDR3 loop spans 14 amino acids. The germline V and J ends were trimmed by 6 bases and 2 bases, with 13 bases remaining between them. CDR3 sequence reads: CASSRIQGQETQYF. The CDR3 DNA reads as TGTGCCAGCAGCCGTATCCAGGGTCAAGAGACCCAGTACTTC.

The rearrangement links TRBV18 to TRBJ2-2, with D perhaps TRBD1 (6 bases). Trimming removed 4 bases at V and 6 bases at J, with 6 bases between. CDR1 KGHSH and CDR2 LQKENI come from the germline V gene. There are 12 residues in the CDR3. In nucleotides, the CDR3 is TGTGCCAGCTCACAGGGGGCCGGGGAGCTGTTTTTT. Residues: CASSQGAGELFF.

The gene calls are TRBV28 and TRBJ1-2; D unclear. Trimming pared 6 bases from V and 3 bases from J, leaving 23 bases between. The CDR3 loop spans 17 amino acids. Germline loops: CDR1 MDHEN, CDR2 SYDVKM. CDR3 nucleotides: TGTGCCAGCAGCTCCGGTATTTTACGGATCCAGGACTATGGCTACACCTTC. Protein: CASSSGILRIQDYGYTF.

CDR3 nucleotide sequence: TGCGCCAGCAGCTTGCAGGGGATGCGGGAAAAACTGTTTTTT. It translates to CASSLQGMREKLFF. The chain couples TRBV5-1 to TRBJ1-4, with a weak D call TRBD1 (6 bases). The germline gives CDR1 SGHRS, CDR2 YFSETQ. V dropped 1 base and J dropped 8 bases, with 12 bases sitting between them. This CDR3 comprises 14 residues.

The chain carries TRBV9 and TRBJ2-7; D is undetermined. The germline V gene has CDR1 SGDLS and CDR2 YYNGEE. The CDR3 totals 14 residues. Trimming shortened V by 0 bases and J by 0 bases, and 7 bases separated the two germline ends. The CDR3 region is CASSVGAVSYEQYF. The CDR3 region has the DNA TGTGCCAGCAGCGTAGGGGCGGTCTCCTACGAGCAGTACTTC.